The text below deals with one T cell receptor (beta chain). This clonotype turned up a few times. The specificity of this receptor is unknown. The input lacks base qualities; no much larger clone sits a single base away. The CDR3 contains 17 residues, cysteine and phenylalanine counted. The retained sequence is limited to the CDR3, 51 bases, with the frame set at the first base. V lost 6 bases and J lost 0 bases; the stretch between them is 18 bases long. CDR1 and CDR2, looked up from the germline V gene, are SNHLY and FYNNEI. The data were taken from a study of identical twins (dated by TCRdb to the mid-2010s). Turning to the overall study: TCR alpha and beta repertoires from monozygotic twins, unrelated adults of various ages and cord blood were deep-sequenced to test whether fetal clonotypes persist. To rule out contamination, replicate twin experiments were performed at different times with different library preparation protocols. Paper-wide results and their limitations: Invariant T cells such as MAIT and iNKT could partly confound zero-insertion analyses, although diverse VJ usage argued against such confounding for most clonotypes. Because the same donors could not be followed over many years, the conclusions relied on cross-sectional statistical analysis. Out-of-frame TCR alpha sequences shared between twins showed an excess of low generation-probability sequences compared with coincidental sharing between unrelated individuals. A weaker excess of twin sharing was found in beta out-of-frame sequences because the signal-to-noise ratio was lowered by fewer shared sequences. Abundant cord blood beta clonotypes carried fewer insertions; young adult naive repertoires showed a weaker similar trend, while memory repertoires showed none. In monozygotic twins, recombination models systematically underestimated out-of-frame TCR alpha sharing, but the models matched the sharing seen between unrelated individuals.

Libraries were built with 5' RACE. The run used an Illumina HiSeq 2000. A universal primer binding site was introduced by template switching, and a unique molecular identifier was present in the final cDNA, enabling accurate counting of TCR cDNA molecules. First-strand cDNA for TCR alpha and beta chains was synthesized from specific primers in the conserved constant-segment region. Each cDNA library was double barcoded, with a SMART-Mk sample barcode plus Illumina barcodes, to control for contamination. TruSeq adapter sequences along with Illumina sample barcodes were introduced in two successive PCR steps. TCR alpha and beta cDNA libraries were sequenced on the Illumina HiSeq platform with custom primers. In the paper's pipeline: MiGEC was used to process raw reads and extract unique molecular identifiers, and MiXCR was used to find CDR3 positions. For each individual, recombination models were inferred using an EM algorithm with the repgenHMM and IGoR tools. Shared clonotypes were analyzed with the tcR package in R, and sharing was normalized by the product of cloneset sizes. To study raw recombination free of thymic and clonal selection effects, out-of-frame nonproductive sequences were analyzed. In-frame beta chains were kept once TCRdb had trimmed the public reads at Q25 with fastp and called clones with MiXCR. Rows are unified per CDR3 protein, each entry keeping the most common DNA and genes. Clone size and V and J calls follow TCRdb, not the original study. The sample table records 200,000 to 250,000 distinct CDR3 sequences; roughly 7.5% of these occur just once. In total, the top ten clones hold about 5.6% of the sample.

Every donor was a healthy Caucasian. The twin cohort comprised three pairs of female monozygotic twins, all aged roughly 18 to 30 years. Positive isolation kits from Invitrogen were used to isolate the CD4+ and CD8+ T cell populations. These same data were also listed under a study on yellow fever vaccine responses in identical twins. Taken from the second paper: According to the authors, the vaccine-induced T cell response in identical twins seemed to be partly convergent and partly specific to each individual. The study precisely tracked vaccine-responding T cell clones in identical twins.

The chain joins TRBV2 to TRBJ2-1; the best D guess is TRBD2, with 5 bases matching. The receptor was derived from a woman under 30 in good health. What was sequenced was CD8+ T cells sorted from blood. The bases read TGTGCCAGCAGCTACAAGCAAGCGGCCAGCTCCTACAATGAGCAGTTCTTC. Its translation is CASSYKQAASSYNEQFF.